Listed here are 13 T cell receptor beta chains from one sample, sequenced in a study of CD8+ T cells in alopecia areata. Extracted RNA was reverse transcribed, and the resulting cDNA served as sequencing template. Assay: immunoSEQ multiplex PCR; the TCRdb copy retains only in-frame clones and omits some. The sample lists about 190,000 clones, 50% to 60% occurring once. The treatment: oral pan-JAK inhibitor, 5-10 mg twice daily. The sequencing here drew on CD4+ T cells sorted from blood, taken at week 4, from a patient treated with tofacitinib. All receptors derive from a human donor with alopecia areata.

This chain uses TRBV4-3 with TRBJ2-7; 9 nucleotides line up with TRBD2. After removal of 1 base from V and 6 bases from J, the junction contained 7 bases not matched to a gene. Germline V lookup: CDR1 LGHNA, CDR2 YSLEER. The CDR3 is 15 residues long. The CDR3 DNA reads as TGCGCCAGCAGCCAAGTTTTAGCGGGAGCTTCCGAGCAGTACTTC. It is translated as CASSQVLAGASEQYF.

In DNA, the CDR3 is TGCAGCGTTGCGGGAGTTGAGCAGTTCTTC. This sequence encodes CSVAGVEQFF. The chain has TRBV29-1 and TRBJ2-1; tentatively, D is TRBD2 (6 bases). V was trimmed by 4 bases and J by 9 bases, leaving 7 bases between them. The CDR3 spans 10 residues. The germline V gene encodes CDR1 SQVTM and CDR2 ANQGSEA.

The chain has TRBV7-2 and TRBJ2-7; D is perhaps TRBD2 (6 bases). Trimming left V 3 bases short and J 3 bases short, with 15 bases between. The CDR3 has 15 residues. Germline-derived CDR1 and CDR2 are SGHTA and FQGNSA. CDR3 in amino acids: CASSFVADSRYEQYF. The CDR3, as DNA: TGTGCCAGCAGCTTCGTAGCGGACTCTCGCTACGAGCAGTACTTC.

This chain uses TRBV15 with TRBJ1-2; tentative D call: TRBD1 (6 bases). This CDR3 region has 14 residues. Trimming pared 1 base from V and 5 bases from J, leaving 11 bases between. The germline V gene has CDR1 LNHNV and CDR2 YYDKDF (reference sequence). Here the CDR3 reads CATSRARTDYGYTF. CDR3 DNA sequence: TGTGCCACCAGCAGAGCCCGGACAGATTATGGCTACACCTTC.

V usage is TRBV6-1 and J usage is TRBJ1-5; D ambiguous. Between the trimmed V and J ends, which lost 5 bases and 6 bases, there was a span of 11 bases. In germline, CDR1 is MNHNS, CDR2 SASEGT. This CDR3 has 13 amino acids. The CDR3 DNA sequence: TGTGCCAGCAGTTGGCTGACGGGTCAGCCCCAGCATTTT. Its translation is CASSWLTGQPQHF.

The J gene is TRBJ1-5, the V gene TRBV21-1; the table's D call, TRBD1, was not checked against the DNA. TRBV21-1 is given as a pseudogene. CDR3 length equals 16 residues. The CDR3 DNA sequence: TGTGCCAGCAGCAAAGCGGGACAGGGAAGGAATCAGCCCCAGCATTTT. Its translation: CASSKAGQGRNQPQHF.

The chain recombines TRBV11-2 with TRBJ2-7; D ambiguous. Trimming left V 4 bases short and J 8 bases short, with 9 bases between. Germline CDR1 SGHAT, CDR2 FQNNGV. The CDR3 covers 11 residues. The CDR3 reads CASSSEVKQYF. The DNA of the CDR3 is TGTGCCAGCAGCTCCGAGGTGAAGCAGTACTTC.

Note on this clone: The same CDR3 arises from other DNA sequences in this sample as well. The chain is built from TRBV2 and TRBJ2-7, with 8 bases matching TRBD1. The CDR3 is made up of 14 amino acids. V shed 6 bases, J shed 0 bases, and the junction held 4 bases outside the gene matches. CDR1 is SNHLY and CDR2 is FYNNEI in the germline V gene. CDR3 DNA sequence: TGTGCCAGCAGGGCCGGGACAGGCTCCTACGAGCAGTACTTC. The encoded protein is CASRAGTGSYEQYF.

This sequence joins TRBV30 and TRBJ2-7; TRBD1 is a possible D gene (6 bases). This CDR3 region has 13 residues. In germline, CDR1 is GTSNPN, CDR2 SVGIG (reference sequence). The germline V and J ends were trimmed by 7 bases and 4 bases, with 17 bases remaining between them. CDR3 DNA sequence: TGTGCCTCGTCCAGGGGTTCGGCTTACGAGCAGTACTTC. Its translation: CASSRGSAYEQYF.

The rearrangement links TRBV9 to TRBJ2-5; D is possibly TRBD1 (5 bases). The CDR3 runs 15 residues. Looked up from germline, CDR1 is SGDLS and CDR2 is YYNGEE. The V and J ends lost 0 bases and 2 bases respectively, with 11 bases between them. The CDR3 region has the DNA TGTGCCAGCAGCGTAGGATTGGGGCTTCAAGAGACCCAGTACTTC. It encodes CASSVGLGLQETQYF. The variable domain in full, completed from reference TRBV9 and TRBJ2-5, reads DSGVTQTPKHLITATGQRVTLRCSPRSGDLSVYWYQQSLDQGLQFLIQYYNGEERAKGNILERFSAQQFPDLHSELNLSSLELGDSALYFCASSVGLGLQETQYFGPGTRLLVL.

This sequence joins TRBV6-5 and TRBJ1-5, with TRBD1 as a possible D gene (6 bases). Looked up from germline, CDR1 is MNHEY and CDR2 is SVGAGI. The V end lost 2 bases, the J end lost 7 bases, and 9 bases lay between the germline ends. The CDR3 loop spans 13 amino acids. In nucleotides, the CDR3 is TGTGCCAGCAGTTACCTGAGGGGGCAGCCCCAGCATTTT. Protein: CASSYLRGQPQHF.

This clone has just one count. V gene TRBV30 combines with J gene TRBJ2-5; D may match TRBD1 or TRBD2 (7 bases each). CDR1 is GTSNPN and CDR2 is SVGIG in the germline V gene (reference sequence). V was pared by 2 bases and J by 5 bases, with 18 bases between. This CDR3 contains 15 residues. CDR3 sequence (DNA): TGTGCCTGGAGTTGGGGGGGGACAGCTAGGGAGACCCAGTACTTC. This codes for CAWSWGGTARETQYF.

Of note for this clone: The junction shows a germline mismatch at one end, possibly a read error. Other DNA sequences in the same sample also yield this CDR3. The rearrangement joins TRBV29-1 to TRBJ1-2; D is unclear. The CDR3 runs to 11 residues. Germline lookup yields CDR1 SQVTM and CDR2 ANQGSEA. The CDR3 DNA is TGCAGCGTCGAAGAGGGTGGTGGCTACACCTTC. Translating gives CSVEEGGGYTF. Full variable domain (missing parts from reference TRBV29-1 and TRBJ1-2): SAVISQKPSRDICQRGTSLTIQCQVDSQVTMMFWYRQQPGQSLTLIATANQGSEATYESGFVIDKFPISRPNLTFSTLTVSNMSPEDSSIYLCSVEEGGGYTFGSGTRLTVV.